The 32 T cell receptor beta chains given below trace back to one sample, sequenced in a study of PD-L1 blockade in urothelial cancer. TCRdb keeps only in-frame clones here, not all; method: immunoSEQ multiplex PCR. The table lists tens of thousands of clones, approximately 90% of them singletons, with 14% to 15% in the top ten. Time point here: pretreatment peripheral blood. The sample here was PBMCs, taken around atezolizumab (anti-PD-L1) treatment. Receptors were obtained from a woman in her fifties or sixties with urothelial cancer.

The chain uses TRBV5-1 and TRBJ2-7; 11 bases map to TRBD1. This CDR3 comprises 14 residues. Unmatched junction bases numbered 6, after V lost 4 bases and J lost 6 bases. The germline CDR1 and CDR2 sequences are SGHRS and YFSETQ. The chain's CDR3 is CASSARTGGLEQYF. Here the CDR3 DNA reads TGCGCCAGCAGCGCCCGGACAGGGGGCCTCGAGCAGTACTTC.

The gene calls are TRBV19 and TRBJ1-5; D may be TRBD1 (6 bases). The CDR3 consists of 15 residues. V was shortened by 3 bases and J by 1 base, with 10 bases between the two germline ends. Germline-derived CDR1 and CDR2 are LNHDA and SQIVND (reference sequence). The CDR3 loop reads CASSIQGTSNQPQHF. CDR3 coding DNA: TGTGCCAGTAGTATCCAGGGGACGAGCAATCAGCCCCAGCATTTT.

This rearrangement joins TRBV2 to TRBJ2-1; possible D gene TRBD2, 6 bases. The CDR3 totals 14 residues. The V and J ends lost 8 bases and 4 bases respectively, with 15 bases between them. Germline V lookup: CDR1 SNHLY, CDR2 FYNNEI. In DNA form, the CDR3 reads TGTGCCAGCGTACGAGATGGGACTTACAATGAGCAGTTCTTC. Encoded protein: CASVRDGTYNEQFF.

V and J are TRBV5-1 and TRBJ2-7; weak D call: TRBD1 (5 bases). Looked up from germline, CDR1 is SGHRS and CDR2 is YFSETQ. V gave up 4 bases and J gave up 2 bases, with 13 bases separating them. The CDR3 length is 14 residues. CDR3 in amino acids: CASSTGHGTYEQYF. In DNA form, the CDR3 reads TGCGCCAGCAGCACCGGACACGGTACCTACGAGCAGTACTTC.

The chain employs TRBV12-5 and TRBJ2-3, with a possible D match to TRBD2 (6 bases). CDR1 is LGHNT, CDR2 FRNRAP, per germline. The V end lost 6 bases, the J end lost 4 bases, and 14 bases lay between the germline ends. CDR3 length: 14 residues. This CDR3 is CASGQEWGADTQYF. Written as DNA, the CDR3 is TGTGCTAGTGGCCAGGAGTGGGGGGCAGATACGCAGTATTTT. Variable domain in full (rest from reference TRBV12-5 and TRBJ2-3): DARVTQTPRHKVTEMGQEVTMRCQPILGHNTVFWYRQTMMQGLELLAYFRNRAPLDDSGMPKDRFSAEMPDATLATLKIQPSEPRDSAVYFCASGQEWGADTQYFGPGTRLTVL.

This sequence joins TRBV6-5 and TRBJ2-3, with 9 bases that match TRBD2. The CDR3 has 15 amino acids. V was pared by 6 bases and J by 2 bases, with 6 bases of the junction left unmatched. Germline CDR1 and CDR2: MNHEY and SVGAGI. The CDR3 region is CASSRRGGDTDTQYF. As DNA, the CDR3 is TGTGCCAGCAGCAGGCGGGGGGGCGACACAGATACGCAGTATTTT.

This clone occurred once. The chain carries TRBV5-1 and TRBJ2-1, with 8 bases aligning to TRBD1. The ends lost 0 bases at V and 7 bases at J; junction bases unmatched: 9. Germline values: CDR1 SGHRS, CDR2 YFSETQ. This CDR3 has 16 residues. The CDR3 DNA follows: TGCGCCAGCAGCTTGGTCACGGGACAGGCTTCGAATGAGCAGTTCTTC. As protein: CASSLVTGQASNEQFF.

Details on this clone: Other DNA sequences in this sample translate to the same CDR3. J is TRBJ2-7 and V is TRBV15, with D perhaps TRBD1 (5 bases). Trimming took off 0 bases at V and 3 bases at J, with 6 bases between the two ends. The CDR3 length is 13 residues. Germline assignment: CDR1 LNHNV and CDR2 YYDKDF (reference sequence). The CDR3 region is CATSRDRGYEQYF. Here the CDR3 DNA reads TGTGCCACCAGCAGAGATAGGGGCTACGAGCAGTACTTC.

V is TRBV14 and J is TRBJ2-5; 8 nucleotides line up with TRBD1. CDR1 is SGHDN, CDR2 FVKESK, per germline. V was clipped by 3 bases and J by 5 bases; unmatched bases: 8. The CDR3 contains 15 residues. CDR3 coding DNA: TGTGCCAGCAGCCAGAGAACGACAGGGGTCGAGACCCAGTACTTC. Amino acids: CASSQRTTGVETQYF. Variable domain in full (rest from reference TRBV14 and TRBJ2-5): EAGVTQFPSHSVIEKGQTVTLRCDPISGHDNLYWYRRVMGKEIKFLLHFVKESKQDESGMPNNRFLAERTGGTYSTLKVQPAELEDSGVYFCASSQRTTGVETQYFGPGTRLLVL.

The chain carries TRBV6-5 and TRBJ1-4; D is ambiguous. The V end was cut by 5 bases, the J end by 0 bases, with 7 bases between. The CDR3 covers 14 residues. CDR1 and CDR2 (germline): MNHEY, SVGAGI. CDR3 DNA: TGTGCCAGCAGTAGCACCGCAACTAATGAAAAACTGTTTTTT. Protein product: CASSSTATNEKLFF.

This CDR3 reads CASSLVLAGDRNEQFF. Written as DNA, the CDR3 is TGCGCCAGCAGCTTGGTTTTAGCGGGAGATAGGAATGAGCAGTTCTTC. J is TRBJ2-1 and V is TRBV5-1; 9 bases match TRBD2. Per the germline V gene, CDR1 is SGHRS and CDR2 is YFSETQ. This CDR3 is built from 16 residues. After removal of 0 bases from V and 7 bases from J, the junction contained 8 bases not matched to a gene.

The chain has TRBV5-1 and TRBJ2-1; 8 positions agree with TRBD2. The CDR3 runs to 15 residues. V shed 5 bases and J 6 bases; nucleotides not matched to a gene: 10. The germline CDR1 and CDR2 sequences are SGHRS and YFSETQ. In DNA form, the CDR3 reads TGCGCCAGCAGTCAAACCAGCGGGAGTATCAATGAGCAGTTCTTC. Protein sequence: CASSQTSGSINEQFF. Drawing the rest from reference TRBV5-1 and TRBJ2-1, the complete variable domain is KAGVTQTPRYLIKTRGQQVTLSCSPISGHRSVSWYQQTPGQGLQFLFEYFSETQRNKGNFPGRFSGRQFSNSRSEMNVSTLELGDSALYLCASSQTSGSINEQFFGPGTRLTVL.

The rearrangement joins TRBV28 to TRBJ2-5, with D perhaps matching TRBD1 (5 bases). V was pared by 6 bases and J by 1 base, with 15 bases between. This CDR3 contains 15 residues. From germline, CDR1 is MDHEN and CDR2 SYDVKM. CDR3 coding DNA: TGTGCCAGCAGGGCGGACACTGCTAGCCAAGAGACCCAGTACTTC. Amino acid sequence: CASRADTASQETQYF.

The chain links TRBV7-2 to TRBJ2-2, with 8 bases aligning to TRBD2. This CDR3 has 16 amino acids. Germline trimming cut 5 bases from V and 8 bases from J; bases unmatched to any gene: 13. Per germline, CDR1 SGHTA and CDR2 FQGNSA. The CDR3 DNA reads TGTGCCAGCAGCCCCCGGTCGGGGGGGGCCTTTGGGGAGCTGTTTTTT. It yields the protein CASSPRSGGAFGELFF.

As DNA, the CDR3 is TGTGCCAGCAGCTTGTCCGGGGGGACAGGGGTTTACTATGGCTACACCTTC. Its protein is CASSLSGGTGVYYGYTF. The J gene is TRBJ1-2, the V gene TRBV5-4; TRBD1 aligns across 10 bases. J was trimmed by 3 bases and V by 1 base; bases with no gene match: 9. Germline CDR1 SGHNT, CDR2 YYREEE (reference sequence). There are 17 residues in the CDR3.

The V gene is TRBV6-4, the J gene TRBJ2-7; TRBD2 might be the D (7 bases). V was clipped by 7 bases and J by 0 bases, with 16 bases between them. This CDR3 has 15 residues. CDR1 MRHNA and CDR2 SNTAGT come from the germline V gene. The CDR3 reads CASMRRGGSSYEQYF. The CDR3 DNA follows: TGTGCCAGCATGAGAAGGGGGGGGAGCTCCTACGAGCAGTACTTC.

The chain carries TRBV28 and TRBJ2-7; 7 bases line up with TRBD2. The trim removed 4 bases at V and 0 bases at J, leaving 3 bases unmatched. The CDR3 covers 14 residues. CDR1 MDHEN and CDR2 SYDVKM come from the germline V gene. DNA of the CDR3: TGTGCCAGCAGTTCCCGGGAGGACTCCTACGAGCAGTACTTC. This encodes CASSSREDSYEQYF.

The chain recombines TRBV9 with TRBJ2-7; the match to TRBD2 covers 8 bases. The CDR3 runs to 17 residues. The J segment lost 4 bases and the V segment lost 4 bases, leaving 16 bases of the junction unmatched. Per the germline V gene, CDR1 is SGDLS and CDR2 is YYNGEE. Here the CDR3 reads CASSSRPGGDWSYEQYF. CDR3 nucleotide sequence: TGTGCCAGCAGCTCCCGGCCCGGGGGGGATTGGTCATACGAGCAGTACTTC. Full variable domain (remainder filled in from reference TRBV9 and TRBJ2-7): DSGVTQTPKHLITATGQRVTLRCSPRSGDLSVYWYQQSLDQGLQFLIQYYNGEERAKGNILERFSAQQFPDLHSELNLSSLELGDSALYFCASSSRPGGDWSYEQYFGPGTRLTVT.

The CDR3 loop reads CASSVGIGGITNEKLFF. CDR3 DNA sequence: TGTGCCAGCAGCGTAGGGATAGGGGGTATAACTAATGAAAAACTGTTTTTT. The rearrangement joins TRBV9 to TRBJ1-4, with D possibly being TRBD1 (6 bases). Germline V lookup: CDR1 SGDLS, CDR2 YYNGEE. The length of the CDR3 is 17 residues. V lost 0 bases, J lost 1 base, and 13 bases lay in between.

This chain links TRBV19 with TRBJ2-1; 9 bases are shared with TRBD2. Germline V gene data show CDR1 as LNHDA and CDR2 as SQIVND (reference sequence). This CDR3 has 14 residues. V trimming: 4 bases; J trimming: 6 bases; junction bases outside the gene matches: 4. CDR3 bases: TGTGCCAGTAGTAGGCGGGAGGGCCTCAATGAGCAGTTCTTC. It codes for CASSRREGLNEQFF.

Concerning this clone itself: One junction end does not reproduce the germline sequence, and a read error may be involved. The rearrangement uses TRBV5-1 and TRBJ2-7; 7 bases match TRBD1. The CDR3 is 13 amino acids. Germline V lookup: CDR1 SGHRS, CDR2 YFSETQ. CDR3 region: CASNRQGSSEQYF. In nucleotides, the CDR3 is TGCGCCAGCAATAGACAGGGTTCCTCCGAGCAGTACTTC.

The chain links TRBV18 to TRBJ2-5, with TRBD2 as a possible D gene (5 bases). Trimming removed 3 bases from V and 6 bases from J, with 11 bases in between. The CDR3 extends over 13 amino acids. CDR1 is KGHSH and CDR2 is LQKENI in the germline V gene. The chain's CDR3 is CASSPSDGKTQYF. The CDR3 nucleotides are TGTGCCAGCTCACCTTCGGACGGGAAGACCCAGTACTTC.

The gene calls are TRBV4-1 and TRBJ2-1, with TRBD1 identical over 7 bases. The V segment lost 6 bases and the J segment 3 bases; nucleotides outside the gene matches: 8. CDR3 length equals 15 residues. Germline V lookup: CDR1 MGHRA, CDR2 YSYEKL. CDR3 sequence (DNA): TGCGCCAGCAGACTCGAGGACAGGTTCTACAATGAGCAGTTCTTC. This encodes CASRLEDRFYNEQFF.

The J gene is TRBJ2-3, the V gene TRBV29-1, with 7 bases fitting TRBD2. The CDR3 length is 13 residues. After removal of 7 bases from V and 4 bases from J, the junction contained 8 bases not matched to a gene. From germline, CDR1 is SQVTM and CDR2 ANQGSEA. CDR3 sequence: CSGHRGDSDTQYF. Here the CDR3 DNA reads TGCAGCGGACACCGGGGGGATTCAGATACGCAGTATTTT.

This chain connects TRBV7-9 to TRBJ2-7, with D maybe TRBD1 (6 bases). Deletions cut 2 bases from V and 2 bases from J, with 7 bases between. Germline V gene data show CDR1 as SEHNR and CDR2 as FQNEAQ (reference sequence). The length of the CDR3 is 13 residues. In DNA form, the CDR3 reads TGTGCCAGCAGCTTATCAGGGGCCTACGAGCAGTACTTC. This encodes CASSLSGAYEQYF.

The J gene is TRBJ2-2, the V gene TRBV7-9, with D possibly being TRBD2 (5 bases). Deletions cut 2 bases from V and 4 bases from J, with 8 bases between. Germline-derived CDR1 and CDR2 are SEHNR and FQNEAQ (reference sequence). The CDR3 covers 14 residues. The DNA of the CDR3 is TGTGCCAGCAGCTTAAGTCGGGGCACCGGGGAGCTGTTTTTT. Residues: CASSLSRGTGELFF.

The CDR3 DNA is TGTGCCAGCAGTTGGGAGAGGGCCTACAATGAGCAGTTCTTC. Encoded protein: CASSWERAYNEQFF. The chain has TRBV27 and TRBJ2-1, with D perhaps matching TRBD2 (5 bases). The CDR3 is 14 residues long. V shed 4 bases and J shed 2 bases, with 9 bases lying between them. Looked up from germline, CDR1 is MNHEY and CDR2 is SMNVEV (reference sequence).

J is TRBJ2-3 and V is TRBV11-3; no clear D gene. In germline, CDR1 is SGHNT, CDR2 YENEEA. The CDR3 has 14 residues. The V and J ends lost 0 bases and 0 bases respectively, with 4 bases between them. CDR3 in DNA: TGTGCCAGCAGCTTAGACGGGAGCACAGATACGCAGTATTTT. This sequence encodes CASSLDGSTDTQYF.

This chain joins TRBV7-2 and TRBJ2-7, with 7 bases lining up with TRBD2. Per the germline V gene, CDR1 is SGHTA and CDR2 is FQGNSA. The CDR3 runs to 13 residues. The V and J ends lost 3 bases and 4 bases, in that order; junction bases with no gene match: 3. CDR3 in DNA: TGTGCCAGCAGCTTGCGGGGGACGTACGAGCAGTACTTC. This gives the protein CASSLRGTYEQYF.

The rearrangement links TRBV5-1 to TRBJ2-2; D possibly corresponds to TRBD1 (5 bases). The CDR3 extends over 15 amino acids. CDR1 is SGHRS and CDR2 is YFSETQ in the germline V gene. V lost 0 bases to trimming and J lost 7 bases, with 13 bases between them. In DNA, the CDR3 is TGCGCCAGCAGCTTGGACGCTAGGGGCCACGGGGAGCTGTTTTTT. Its protein is CASSLDARGHGELFF.

The genes are TRBV6-5 and TRBJ1-2; D might be TRBD1 (5 bases). V was cut by 6 bases and J by 3 bases, with 17 bases left in between. This CDR3 has 15 amino acids. Germline CDR1 reads MNHEY; CDR2 reads SVGAGI. This CDR3 reads CASRSPGVPYYGYTF. The CDR3, as DNA: TGTGCCAGCAGATCCCCGGGGGTCCCTTACTATGGCTACACCTTC.

This chain uses TRBV29-1 with TRBJ2-3; 10 bases line up with TRBD2. V trimming: 7 bases; J trimming: 3 bases; junction bases outside the gene matches: 4. Per the germline V gene, CDR1 is SQVTM and CDR2 is ANQGSEA. CDR3 length: 13 residues. The CDR3 region is CSASGRPTDTQYF. The CDR3 nucleotides read TGCAGCGCTAGCGGGAGACCGACAGATACGCAGTATTTT.